At least ten counts were recorded for the clone carrying this T cell receptor (beta chain). The target antigen is unknown. The study made its TCR cDNA through 5'RACE template switching. That step introduced a universal primer site along with UMIs. TCRdb redid the calling of the 5' RACE reads with MiXCR, one entry per CDR3 protein. Of under 30,000 distinct CDR3 sequences listed, 5% are singletons. These data belong to a study of T cells after yellow fever vaccination. Points from the study as a whole: Reappearing after the booster were most of the clones from primary vaccination (around 96% CD4, approximately 85% CD8). Faster peaking, at day 5 versus 15, marked a secondary response that was weaker. Clonotype sharing between CD4 and CD8 compartments was small.

CDR3 length: 12 amino acids. CDR1 and CDR2 from the germline V gene are WSHSY and SAAADI. Germline trimming cut 6 bases from V and 4 bases from J; bases unmatched to any gene: 1. This receptor was taken from a man under 40 who received the YFV17D yellow fever vaccine. This chain joins TRBV10-2 and TRBJ2-5, with 8 bases fitting TRBD2. The specimen comprised CD8+ T cells sorted from PBMCs, sampled 10 days after the yellow fever booster vaccination. The CDR3 loop is CASRAGVETQYF. The CDR3 nucleotides are TGCGCCAGCAGAGCGGGAGTAGAGACCCAGTACTTC.